Listed below are T cell receptor beta chains from one sample, sequenced in a study of pediatric ulcerative colitis. Clones were read by immunoSEQ multiplex PCR, and TCRdb kept only the in-frame ones, dropping some. Among 23,000 or so clones, roughly 70% were seen once, and the ten largest hold around 15%. Sequenced sample: gut tissue. These receptors were obtained from a boy younger than 18 with severe ulcerative colitis. Both conserved end residues are part of each CDR3. D genes are given only for firm matches. Clone size is not always given. Where it is, it says once, few, many or a class for expanded clones.

v_gene: TRBV20-1
abundance: NA
d_gene: NA
j_gene: TRBJ2-7
CDR3nt: TGCAGTGCTAGTTCTTGGGACGAGCAGTACTTC
CDR3aa: CSASSWDEQYF

v_gene: TRBV5-8
abundance: NA
d_gene: NA
j_gene: TRBJ2-7
CDR3nt: TGTGCCAGCAGCTTGGGAAGGTACGAGCAGTACTTC
CDR3aa: CASSLGRYEQYF

v_gene: TRBV29-1
abundance: NA
d_gene: TRBD1
j_gene: TRBJ1-1
CDR3nt: TGCAGCGTTGCGAAGGACAGGGCCAGAAACACTGAAGCTTTCTTT
CDR3aa: CSVAKDRARNTEAFF

v_gene: TRBV27
abundance: NA
d_gene: NA
j_gene: TRBJ1-1
CDR3nt: TGTGCCAGCAGCCCAGCCGGGATCAACACTGAAGCTTTCTTT
CDR3aa: CASSPAGINTEAFF

v_gene: TRBV19
abundance: NA
d_gene: NA
j_gene: TRBJ1-2
CDR3nt: TGTGCCAGTAGTATAGGCGGATTATCTAACTATGGCTACACCTTC
CDR3aa: CASSIGGLSNYGYTF

v_gene: TRBV18
abundance: once
d_gene: TRBD2
j_gene: TRBJ2-2
CDR3nt: TGTGCCAGCTCACCCACGGGACGGGGAGCGGGGAAGACCGGGGAGCTGTTTTTT
CDR3aa: CASSPTGRGAGKTGELFF

v_gene: TRBV27
abundance: NA
d_gene: NA
j_gene: TRBJ1-5
CDR3nt: TGTGCCAGCAGAGGCAGCTTTAGCAATCAGCCCCAGCATTTT
CDR3aa: CASRGSFSNQPQHF

v_gene: TRBV5-1
abundance: NA
d_gene: NA
j_gene: TRBJ2-7
CDR3nt: TGCGCCAGCAGCCTATCTGCAGGCTCCCATCACGAGCAGTACTTC
CDR3aa: CASSLSAGSHHEQYF

v_gene: TRBV29-1
abundance: NA
d_gene: NA
j_gene: TRBJ2-7
CDR3nt: TGCAGCGTTGAACAGGGTTTCGCCGAGCAGTACTTC
CDR3aa: CSVEQGFAEQYF

v_gene: TRBV7-9
abundance: NA
d_gene: TRBD2
j_gene: TRBJ2-5
CDR3nt: TGTGCCAGCAGCTCGTCCGGGACTAGGGCAGAGACCCAGTACTTC
CDR3aa: CASSSSGTRAETQYF

v_gene: TRBV2
abundance: NA
d_gene: TRBD1
j_gene: TRBJ1-1
CDR3nt: TGTGCCAGCTCCGGGACAGGGGGGACTGAAGCTTTCTTT
CDR3aa: CASSGTGGTEAFF

v_gene: TRBV15
abundance: NA
d_gene: TRBD1
j_gene: TRBJ2-7
CDR3nt: TGTGCCACCAGCAGAACGTTAGGGGGCCGGTCCTACGAGCAGTACTTC
CDR3aa: CATSRTLGGRSYEQYF

v_gene: TRBV4-1
abundance: NA
d_gene: NA
j_gene: TRBJ2-7
CDR3nt: TGCGCCAGCAGCCAAGATATAACCTCGTGGGAGCAGTACTTC
CDR3aa: CASSQDITSWEQYF

v_gene: TRBV5-1
abundance: NA
d_gene: NA
j_gene: TRBJ1-1
CDR3nt: TGCGCCAGCAGCCCGAGGTTGGGTAGCACTGAAGCTTTCTTT
CDR3aa: CASSPRLGSTEAFF

v_gene: TRBV5-1
abundance: NA
d_gene: NA
j_gene: TRBJ1-2
CDR3nt: TGCGCCAGCCGATCTGAGCCTAACTATGGCTACACCTTC
CDR3aa: CASRSEPNYGYTF

v_gene: TRBV19
abundance: NA
d_gene: NA
j_gene: TRBJ1-2
CDR3nt: TGTGCCACCTCCCACGGGGGTGACTATGGCTACACCTTC
CDR3aa: CATSHGGDYGYTF

v_gene: TRBV5-1
abundance: NA
d_gene: NA
j_gene: TRBJ2-7
CDR3nt: TGCGCCAGCAGCTTGGCGGGGCGCGCACCCTACGAGCAGTACTTC
CDR3aa: CASSLAGRAPYEQYF

v_gene: TRBV25-1
abundance: few
d_gene: NA
j_gene: TRBJ2-1
CDR3nt: TGTGCCAGCAGTGAAACCCTTTTCCGGACAAGGGCGAATGAGCAGTTCTTC
CDR3aa: CASSETLFRTRANEQFF

v_gene: TRBV6-4
abundance: NA
d_gene: TRBD1
j_gene: TRBJ1-2
CDR3nt: TGTGCCAGCAGTGAGCTACCGGGACAGGGACCCTATGGCTACACCTTC
CDR3aa: CASSELPGQGPYGYTF

v_gene: TRBV5-1
abundance: NA
d_gene: NA
j_gene: TRBJ2-3
CDR3nt: TGCGCCAGCAGCGCTTCATGGGGGGATACGCAGTATTTT
CDR3aa: CASSASWGDTQYF

v_gene: TRBV10-2
abundance: NA
d_gene: TRBD1
j_gene: TRBJ2-7
CDR3nt: TGCGCCAGCAGCAGGACAGGAACCTCCTACGAGCAGTACTTC
CDR3aa: CASSRTGTSYEQYF

v_gene: TRBV9
abundance: NA
d_gene: NA
j_gene: TRBJ2-3
CDR3nt: TGTGCCAGCAGCGTACTTCTCACAGATACGCAGTATTTT
CDR3aa: CASSVLLTDTQYF

v_gene: TRBV2
abundance: NA
d_gene: NA
j_gene: TRBJ1-2
CDR3nt: TGTGCCAGCAGTGGCCGTGTGGGGTTGAAACTCTATGGCTACACCTTC
CDR3aa: CASSGRVGLKLYGYTF